These 12 T cell receptor beta chains share one sample of origin, sequenced in a study of shared clonotypes between healthy human individuals. TCRdb's copy holds only in-frame clones and misses some; the assay was immunoSEQ multiplex PCR. Seen here are millions of clones, 93% observed once, and the top ten hold more than 1.5%. CD45RO-negative, CCR7-selected cells formed the naive CD8 fraction, which excluded terminally differentiated effector memory CD45RA+ cells. Sequenced sample: naive CD8+ T cells from PBMCs. Receptor source: a man aged 18-30 years in good health. Some clones in this sample may be carry-over from other donors' samples.

The chain couples TRBV5-1 to TRBJ1-1, with D hard to call. CDR3 length: 16 amino acids. V was trimmed by 4 bases and J by 3 bases, leaving 19 bases between them. The germline V gene has CDR1 SGHRS and CDR2 YFSETQ. The CDR3 DNA follows: TGCGCCAGCAGCCCTGCACGGGCGAAGATAGACACTGAAGCTTTCTTT. Its protein is CASSPARAKIDTEAFF.

This clone came up once. V usage is TRBV6-5 and J usage is TRBJ1-2, with a tentative D call TRBD1 (5 bases). The germline CDR1 and CDR2 sequences are MNHEY and SVGAGI. The CDR3 loop spans 14 amino acids. V lost 1 base, J lost 7 bases, and 13 bases lay in between. Written as DNA, the CDR3 is TGTGCCAGCAGTTACTTTGAGGGGCCAGCTGGCTACACCTTC. Amino acid sequence: CASSYFEGPAGYTF.

The chain recombines TRBV7-2 with TRBJ2-3; TRBD2 agrees at 12 bases. The germline CDR1 and CDR2 sequences are SGHTA and FQGNSA. This CDR3 comprises 18 residues. The trim removed 6 bases at V and 1 base at J, leaving 11 bases unmatched. CDR3 in amino acids: CASSIASGRARGTDTQYF. The CDR3 nucleotides are TGTGCCAGCAGTATCGCTAGCGGGAGGGCCCGAGGCACAGATACGCAGTATTTT.

The genes are TRBV18 and TRBJ1-1; D ambiguous. Trimming shortened V by 2 bases and J by 5 bases, and 6 bases separated the two germline ends. The CDR3 totals 12 residues. The germline V gene encodes CDR1 KGHSH and CDR2 LQKENI. CDR3 region: CASSPYATEAFF. Written as DNA, the CDR3 is TGTGCCAGCTCACCATATGCGACTGAAGCTTTCTTT. The variable domain in full, completed from reference TRBV18 and TRBJ1-1, reads NAGVMQNPRHLVRRRGQEARLRCSPMKGHSHVYWYRQLPEEGLKFMVYLQKENIIDESGMPKERFSAEFPKEGPSILRIQQVVRGDSAAYFCASSPYATEAFFGQGTRLTVV.

V and J are TRBV18 and TRBJ2-4; D possibly corresponds to TRBD2 (6 bases). CDR3 length equals 13 residues. Trimming removed 3 bases from V and 6 bases from J, with 9 bases in between. CDR1 and CDR2 from the germline V gene are KGHSH and LQKENI. CDR3 protein: CASSPTGGNIQYF. For the CDR3, the DNA is TGTGCCAGCTCACCCACCGGGGGAAACATTCAGTACTTC.

This clone was recorded only once. The conserved phenylalanine or tryptophan is not found at the CDR3 terminus, so this likely reflects a read error. The DNA is omitted, as the CDR3 cannot be located on it reliably, and the CDR3 follows TCRdb's listing. This sequence joins TRBV5-6 and TRBJ1-4. CDR1 SGHDT and CDR2 YYEEEE come from the germline V gene. The CDR3 spans 9 residues, counting both ends. CDR3 loop: CASSPQDGG.

The chain couples TRBV14 to TRBJ1-5, with D perhaps TRBD1 (5 bases). This CDR3 contains 14 residues. Germline V gene sequence: CDR1 SGHDN, CDR2 FVKESK. Trimming took 4 bases from V and 4 from J, leaving 11 bases between them. This CDR3 reads CASSPRGWNQPQHF. The CDR3 nucleotides read TGTGCCAGCAGCCCCCGGGGGTGGAATCAGCCCCAGCATTTT.

The chain couples TRBV7-2 to TRBJ2-2, with 12 bases that match TRBD2. V was pared by 1 base and J by 7 bases, with 1 base of the junction left unmatched. The CDR3 loop spans 15 amino acids. In germline, CDR1 is SGHTA, CDR2 FQGNSA. CDR3 loop: CASSLGTSGNGELFF. The CDR3 DNA sequence: TGTGCCAGCAGCTTAGGGACTAGCGGGAACGGGGAGCTGTTTTTT. Supplemented by reference TRBV7-2 and TRBJ2-2, the full variable domain reads GAGVSQSPSNKVTEKGKDVELRCDPISGHTALYWYRQSLGQGLEFLIYFQGNSAPDKSGLPSDRFSAERTGGSVSTLTIQRTQQEDSAVYLCASSLGTSGNGELFFGEGSRLTVL.

This clone was observed once. The V and J genes are TRBV7-3 and TRBJ1-3; unclear D gene. The CDR3 spans 19 residues. Germline V CDR1 and CDR2: SGHTA, FQGTGA. V gave up 1 base and J gave up 0 bases, with 19 bases separating them. The CDR3 DNA reads as TGTGCCAGCAGCTTAAGGCTACAGCCCAGGATCGTCTCTGGAAACACCATATATTTT. Its protein product is CASSLRLQPRIVSGNTIYF.

The V and J genes are TRBV7-9 and TRBJ2-7; D is ambiguous. CDR1 and CDR2 from the germline V gene are SEHNR and FQNEAQ (reference sequence). Trimming cost V 3 bases and J 2 bases, with 8 bases left between them. The CDR3 totals 13 residues. The CDR3 DNA reads as TGTGCCAGCAGCTTTTCGCCGACCTACGAGCAGTACTTC. It translates to CASSFSPTYEQYF. Based on the CDR3 plus reference TRBV7-9 and TRBJ2-7, the full variable domain is DTGVSQNPRHKITKRGQNVTFRCDPISEHNRLYWYRQTLGQGPEFLTYFQNEAQLEKSRLLSDRFSAERPKGSFSTLEIQRTEQGDSAMYLCASSFSPTYEQYFGPGTRLTVT.

DNA for the CDR3: TGTGCCAGCAGACCCACCTCCTTTGACAGGGGGTTCATGAACACTGAAGCTTTCTTT. It yields the protein CASRPTSFDRGFMNTEAFF. The rearrangement joins TRBV28 to TRBJ1-1, with 9 bases aligning to TRBD1. The CDR3 has 19 residues. Trimming at V came to 6 bases and at J to 0 bases, leaving 17 bases not matched to a gene. Germline V gives CDR1 MDHEN, CDR2 SYDVKM.

This clone was recorded once. The CDR3, as DNA: TGTGCCAGCAGCATTTGGACTAGCGGCCCCTACGAGCAGTACTTC. This sequence encodes CASSIWTSGPYEQYF. V usage is TRBV27 and J usage is TRBJ2-7; 10 nucleotides line up with TRBD2. Germline V gene data show CDR1 as MNHEY and CDR2 as SMNVEV (reference sequence). This CDR3 region has 15 residues. V was clipped by 6 bases and J by 2 bases; unmatched bases: 7.